This T cell receptor (beta chain) was observed in a study of identical twins (TCRdb year 2016). Regarding the complete study: To test whether fetal clonotypes persist, this study deep-sequenced TCR alpha and beta repertoires from monozygotic twins, from unrelated adults of various ages, and from cord blood. To rule out contamination, replicate twin experiments were performed at different times with different library preparation protocols.

This clonotype was counted a few times. Its antigen is currently not known. One base away there is no much larger clone; base qualities are not given. Only healthy Caucasian donors were included. The investigation overall reported the following: Out-of-frame TCR alpha sharing in monozygotic twins was systematically underestimated by recombination models, whereas sharing between unrelated individuals was in agreement with the recombination models. Invariant T cells such as MAIT and iNKT could partly confound zero-insertion analyses, though diverse VJ usage argued against this for most clonotypes. Fewer insertions were carried by abundant cord blood beta clonotypes, a similar but weaker trend appeared in young adult naive repertoires, and no such trend appeared in memory repertoires. Out-of-frame TCR alpha sequences shared between twins showed an excess of low generation-probability sequences compared with coincidental sharing between unrelated individuals. In beta out-of-frame sequences, excess twin sharing was weaker, because having fewer shared sequences lowered the signal-to-noise ratio. Conclusions relied on cross-sectional statistical analysis, since the same donors could not be followed over many years.

Trimming removed 4 bases from V and 2 bases from J; the gene matches leave 5 bases unexplained. The germline V gene yields SQVTM for CDR1 and ANQGSEA for CDR2. Measured from the cysteine to the phenylalanine, the CDR3 is 13 residues long. The CDR3 DNA has 39 bases and is translated from base 1. Library method: 5' RACE. TCRdb shows the sequencer as Illumina HiSeq 2000. A universal primer binding site was added through template switching, and the final cDNA carried a unique molecular identifier so that TCR cDNA molecules could be counted accurately. First-strand cDNA for TCR alpha and beta chains was synthesized from specific primers in the conserved constant-segment region. To control for contamination, every cDNA library was double barcoded, receiving both a SMART-Mk sample barcode and Illumina barcodes. TruSeq adapter sequences, together with Illumina sample barcodes, were added in two successive PCR steps. The Illumina HiSeq platform was used with custom primers to sequence TCR alpha and beta cDNA libraries. As for the original processing: MiGEC was used to process raw reads and extract unique molecular identifiers, and MiXCR was used to find CDR3 positions. Recombination models were inferred per individual with the repgenHMM and IGoR tools using an EM algorithm. The analysis of shared clonotypes was done with the tcR package in R, with sharing normalized by the product of cloneset sizes. To study raw recombination without the effects of thymic and clonal selection, out-of-frame nonproductive sequences were analyzed. Using fastp trimming at Q25 and MiXCR clonotype assembly, TCRdb reanalyzed the public sequencing data and kept in-frame beta chains. Entries that share a CDR3 protein sequence are merged under the most common genes and DNA. TCRdb, rather than the study authors, made the V and J calls. Counted in this sample were 1.5 million to 2 million distinct CDR3 sequences; about 30% of them appeared once. The ten largest clonotypes hold approximately 0.25% of the sample.

Sequencing used cord blood. The rearranged chain carries TRBV29-1 and TRBJ2-7, with 7 middle bases fitting TRBD1. The sequence was collected from a newborn girl in good health. At the DNA level, the sequence is TGCAGCGTTGCGTCGGACAGGACCTACGAGCAGTACTTC. The encoded protein is CSVASDRTYEQYF.